Reported below is one T cell receptor (beta chain). Its target is not known. Authors' analysis steps: Without quality scores, immunoSEQ junctional reads could not be filtered like full-length reads. TCRdb's table, derived via immunoSEQ multiplex PCR, lists solely in-frame clones and lacks some. V, J and clone size reflect that table, while D and trimming were determined from the DNA. The data contain about 2.1 million clones, 90% to 95% of them singletons. The data derive from a study of shared clonotypes between healthy human individuals. CD8 cells regarded as naive lacked CD45RO, were positively chosen for CCR7, and omitted terminally differentiated effector memory CD45RA+ cells. Study results and limitations: For sorted subsets, rarefaction showed incomplete sequencing despite large depth. Unshared clonotypes carried lower generation probabilities than those common to all four donors.

This CDR3 has 14 residues. The V gene lost 5 bases and the J gene lost 2 bases, with 13 bases spanning the gap. Germline values: CDR1 SGHAT, CDR2 FQNNGV. The TCR comes from a man aged 18 to 30 in good health. Some clones in this sample may be carry-over from other donors' samples. Sequenced: naive CD8+ T cells from PBMCs. J is TRBJ2-7 and V is TRBV11-2; D is unresolved. The CDR3 here is CASSPRTQAYEQYF. The DNA for the CDR3 is TGTGCCAGCAGCCCCCGGACCCAAGCCTACGAGCAGTACTTC.